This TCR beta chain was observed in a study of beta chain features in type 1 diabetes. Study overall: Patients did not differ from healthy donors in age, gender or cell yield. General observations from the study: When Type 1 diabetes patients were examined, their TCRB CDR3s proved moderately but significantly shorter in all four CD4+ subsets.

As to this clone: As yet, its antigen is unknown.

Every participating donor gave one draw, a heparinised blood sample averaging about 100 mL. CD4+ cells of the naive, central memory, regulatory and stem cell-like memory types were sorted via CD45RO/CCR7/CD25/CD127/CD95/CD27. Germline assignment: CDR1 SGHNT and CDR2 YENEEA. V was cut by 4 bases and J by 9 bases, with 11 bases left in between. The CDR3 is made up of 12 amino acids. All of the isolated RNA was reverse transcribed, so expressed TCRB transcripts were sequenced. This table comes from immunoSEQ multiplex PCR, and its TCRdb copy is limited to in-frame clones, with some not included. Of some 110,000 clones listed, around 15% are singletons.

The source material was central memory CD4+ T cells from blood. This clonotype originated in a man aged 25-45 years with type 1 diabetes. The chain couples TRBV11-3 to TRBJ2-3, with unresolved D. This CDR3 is CASSSTLGTQYF. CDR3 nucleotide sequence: TGTGCCAGCAGCTCAACGTTGGGAACGCAGTATTTT.